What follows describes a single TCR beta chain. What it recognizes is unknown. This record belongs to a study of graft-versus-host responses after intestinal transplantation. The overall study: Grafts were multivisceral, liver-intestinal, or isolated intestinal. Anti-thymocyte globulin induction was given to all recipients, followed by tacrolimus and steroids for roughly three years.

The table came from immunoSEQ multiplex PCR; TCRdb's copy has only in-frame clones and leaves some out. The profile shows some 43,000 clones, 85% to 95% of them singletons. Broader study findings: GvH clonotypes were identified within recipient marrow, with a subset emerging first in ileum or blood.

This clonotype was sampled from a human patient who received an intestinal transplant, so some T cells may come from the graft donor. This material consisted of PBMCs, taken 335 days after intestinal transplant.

The DNA of the CDR3 is TGTGCCAGCAGTCCGGCGGGAGAAGATGAGCAGTTCTTC. As protein: CASSPAGEDEQFF. The chain couples TRBV27 to TRBJ2-1, with TRBD2 matching 7 bases. CDR1 is MNHEY, CDR2 SMNVEV, per germline (reference sequence). The CDR3 sequence is 13 residues long. With 5 bases clipped from V and 8 bases from J, the junction kept 6 bases outside the gene matches.